This entry describes one T cell receptor (beta chain). CDR3 size: 15 residues. V lost 5 bases, J lost 0 bases, and 11 bases lay in between. Germline CDR1 is MDHEN and CDR2 is SYDVKM. Sequencing was performed with immunoSEQ multiplex PCR; in TCRdb, only in-frame clones are kept and a portion is missing. The sample contains about 17,000 clones, roughly 80% of which appear only once. This record comes from a study of ipilimumab plus nivolumab after autologous stem cell transplantation. Across the whole study: A median of about 8 nivolumab and four to six ipilimumab doses were given.

The chain links TRBV28 to TRBJ2-4, with D unresolved. This material consisted of PBMCs, taken in a trial of ipilimumab plus nivolumab as post-transplant consolidation. The receptor was isolated from a male donor with diffuse large B-cell lymphoma. CDR3 residues: CASSRDMLAKNIQYF. For the CDR3, the DNA is TGTGCCAGCAGTCGTGACATGCTAGCCAAAAACATTCAGTACTTC.